Listed here are 26 T cell receptor beta chains from one sample, sequenced in a study of memory CD4+ T cells and cytomegalovirus serostatus (dated 2019 in TCRdb). The library came from the immunoSEQ multiplex PCR assay. TCRdb holds this immuneACCESS table with in-frame rearrangements only. Some clones are missing; in checked studies, unresolved V genes explain under half, and the rest has no known cause. The sample profile shows approximately 44,000 clones; over 65% of them were found once. Together, the top ten hold around 6.6% of the sample. Single viable CD3+CD4+CD8-CD45RO+ cells were sorted as memory CD4+ T cells on a FACSAria II. The sequenced sample was memory CD4+ T cells from blood. All receptors derive from an adult in good health and CMV-seronegative.

The gene calls are TRBV7-2 and TRBJ1-4; D is unresolved. The germline V gene has CDR1 SGHTA and CDR2 FQGNSA. There are 15 residues in the CDR3. Between the trimmed V and J ends, which lost 2 bases and 8 bases, there was a span of 15 bases. The CDR3 DNA follows: TGTGCCAGCAGCTTAAATACGGGGAGTGGGGAAAAACTGTTTTTT. The encoded protein is CASSLNTGSGEKLFF. Drawing the rest from reference TRBV7-2 and TRBJ1-4, the complete variable domain is GAGVSQSPSNKVTEKGKDVELRCDPISGHTALYWYRQSLGQGLEFLIYFQGNSAPDKSGLPSDRFSAERTGGSVSTLTIQRTQQEDSAVYLCASSLNTGSGEKLFFGSGTQLSVL.

Here the CDR3 reads CASSLDRAAQFF. For the CDR3, the DNA is TGTGCCAGCAGCTTGGATAGGGCTGCGCAGTTCTTC. V and J are TRBV5-4 and TRBJ2-1; no definite D call. Germline V gene lookup returns CDR1 SGHNT and CDR2 YYREEE (reference sequence). The CDR3 extends over 12 amino acids. Trimming left V 0 bases short and J 12 bases short, with 10 bases between.

The chain employs TRBV9 and TRBJ1-2; 7 nucleotides agree with TRBD1. V lost 3 bases to trimming and J lost 5 bases; unmatched junction nucleotides: 1. The CDR3 is 12 residues long. Germline assignment: CDR1 SGDLS and CDR2 YYNGEE. Here the CDR3 DNA reads TGTGCCAGCAGCGCCAGGGGGTATGGCTACACCTTC. Translation: CASSARGYGYTF.

This clone was seen only once. The chain carries TRBV2 and TRBJ2-6; D may be TRBD1 (5 bases). The CDR3 is made up of 14 amino acids. Germline loops: CDR1 SNHLY, CDR2 FYNNEI. Trimming stripped 6 bases from V and 1 base from J, with 7 bases between. CDR3 in DNA: TGTGCCAGCAGACCAGGGTCTGGGGCCAACGTCCTGACTTTC. Translation: CASRPGSGANVLTF.

The chain uses TRBV4-3 and TRBJ2-1, with 8 bases fitting TRBD1. Looked up from germline, CDR1 is LGHNA and CDR2 is YSLEER. The ends lost 4 bases at V and 0 bases at J; junction bases unmatched: 2. This CDR3 is built from 15 residues. This CDR3 is CASSRDRGSYNEQFF. The DNA for the CDR3 is TGCGCCAGCAGCCGAGACAGGGGCTCCTACAATGAGCAGTTCTTC.

This clone was seen more than once but under ten times. The chain uses TRBV19 and TRBJ1-5, with D possibly matching TRBD1 (6 bases). The V end lost 3 bases, the J end lost 4 bases, and 10 bases lay between the germline ends. The CDR3 consists of 14 residues. Germline loops: CDR1 LNHDA, CDR2 SQIVND (reference sequence). As DNA, the CDR3 is TGTGCCAGTAGTATTTGGGGGGCTAATCAGCCCCAGCATTTT. Its translation is CASSIWGANQPQHF.

V and J are TRBV19 and TRBJ2-1, with 8 bases matching TRBD2. Looked up from germline, CDR1 is LNHDA and CDR2 is SQIVND (reference sequence). V lost 7 bases to trimming and J lost 9 bases; unmatched junction nucleotides: 11. The CDR3 is made up of 14 amino acids. This CDR3 reads CASIYRAGAGEQFF. CDR3 nucleotide sequence: TGTGCCAGTATTTACAGAGCGGGAGCTGGTGAGCAGTTCTTC.

There are a few counts of this clone. CDR3 DNA: TGTGCCAGCAGTGCCGAGGAGACCCAGTACTTC. Residues: CASSAEETQYF. This chain joins TRBV6-6 and TRBJ2-5; D remains unclear. Looked up from germline, CDR1 is MNHNY and CDR2 is SVGAGI (reference sequence). With 5 bases removed from V and 5 bases from J, the gap between germline ends came to 6 bases. CDR3 length: 11 residues.

The V gene is TRBV30, the J gene TRBJ1-2; 7 positions match TRBD1. CDR1 and CDR2 (germline): GTSNPN, SVGIG (reference sequence). This CDR3 comprises 13 residues. The DNA for the CDR3 is TGTGCGGAATTCGACAGGGCCTCCTATGGCTACACCTTC. Encoded protein: CAEFDRASYGYTF.

This sequence joins TRBV13 and TRBJ1-1; D ambiguous. Deletions cut 1 base from V and 4 bases from J, with 4 bases between. This CDR3 contains 12 residues. CDR1 is PRHDT, CDR2 FYEKMQ, per germline (reference sequence). CDR3 amino acids: CASSLASTEAFF. The CDR3 DNA follows: TGTGCCAGCAGCTTAGCCAGCACTGAAGCTTTCTTT. The full variable domain, with the rest looked up from reference TRBV13 and TRBJ1-1, is AAGVIQSPRHLIKEKRETATLKCYPIPRHDTVYWYQQGPGQDPQFLISFYEKMQSDKGSIPDRFSAQQFSDYHSELNMSSLELGDSALYFCASSLASTEAFFGQGTRLTVV.

The rearrangement uses TRBV18 and TRBJ1-2; D call uncertain. Germline CDR1 reads KGHSH; CDR2 reads LQKENI. V was cut by 3 bases and J by 7 bases, with 21 bases left in between. The CDR3 runs 16 residues. The CDR3 nucleotides are TGTGCCAGCTCACCGAACGCACCTGCGGGAGCGGGTGGCTACACCTTC. Its translation is CASSPNAPAGAGGYTF.

V and J are TRBV4-3 and TRBJ1-2, with TRBD1 identical over 8 bases. CDR1 is LGHNA and CDR2 is YSLEER in the germline V gene. CDR3 length: 14 residues. V lost 3 bases to trimming and J lost 4 bases; unmatched junction nucleotides: 4. CDR3 bases: TGCGCCAGCAGCCAGGCAGGGGGCGTCTATGGCTACACCTTC. Residues: CASSQAGGVYGYTF.

The V call is TRBV10-3, the J call TRBJ1-5; D is unclear. Germline values: CDR1 ENHRY, CDR2 SYGVKD. The CDR3 covers 15 residues. Trimming removed 0 bases at V and 4 bases at J, with 10 bases between. CDR3 nucleotides: TGTGCCATCAGTGAGTCGAGACTGATAAATCAGCCCCAGCATTTT. The encoded protein is CAISESRLINQPQHF.

This chain joins TRBV9 and TRBJ2-6, with a possible D match to TRBD1 (6 bases). Looked up from germline, CDR1 is SGDLS and CDR2 is YYNGEE. The CDR3 consists of 15 residues. V was cut by 6 bases and J by 1 base, with 11 bases left in between. CDR3 DNA: TGTGCCAGCACCAGGGACAATTCTGGGGCCAACGTCCTGACTTTC. This translates into CASTRDNSGANVLTF.

This clone is medium-sized. Other DNA sequences from this sample encode an identical CDR3 as well. The CDR3 DNA reads as TGTGCCAGCACAGGACCTGGAAACACCATATATTTT. This sequence encodes CASTGPGNTIYF. The rearrangement uses TRBV27 and TRBJ1-3; no firm D call. Germline V CDR1 and CDR2: MNHEY, SMNVEV (reference sequence). V was pared by 7 bases and J by 2 bases, with 6 bases between. The CDR3 has 12 residues.

This chain connects TRBV7-2 to TRBJ1-1, with TRBD1 identical over 10 bases. Trimming cost V 0 bases and J 7 bases; bases outside gene matches: 5. The CDR3 sequence is 15 residues long. Germline-derived CDR1 and CDR2 are SGHTA and FQGNSA. CDR3: CASSLAGQGTYEAFF. The CDR3, as DNA: TGTGCCAGCAGCTTAGCGGGACAGGGGACCTATGAAGCTTTCTTT.

The V call is TRBV6-6, the J call TRBJ2-3; D possibly matches TRBD1 or TRBD2 (5 bases each). V lost 7 bases to trimming and J lost 4 bases, with 18 bases between them. Germline V gene sequence: CDR1 MNHNY, CDR2 SVGAGI (reference sequence). The CDR3 totals 15 residues. The CDR3 DNA reads TGTGCCAGCACCCCCTATGGGGACCGCCCAGATACGCAGTATTTT. As protein: CASTPYGDRPDTQYF.

This sequence joins TRBV4-2 and TRBJ2-2, with unresolved D. CDR3 length equals 15 residues. Germline CDR1 LGHNA, CDR2 YNFKEQ. Trimming shortened V by 0 bases and J by 5 bases, and 10 bases separated the two germline ends. Written as DNA, the CDR3 is TGTGCCAGCAGCCAAGATCGAGCCGAGACCGGGGAGCTGTTTTTT. Translating it yields CASSQDRAETGELFF.

The chain uses TRBV2 and TRBJ2-5; D could derive from TRBD1 or TRBD2 (5 bases each). V lost 7 bases and J lost 2, with 17 bases in between. Per the germline V gene, CDR1 is SNHLY and CDR2 is FYNNEI. This CDR3 is built from 15 residues. CDR3 loop: CASTRGTGVQETQYF. In nucleotides, the CDR3 is TGTGCCAGCACTCGGGGCACAGGCGTGCAAGAGACCCAGTACTTC.

CDR3 DNA: TGTGCCAGCATAAGGGGTGAAGCTTTCTTT. This encodes CASIRGEAFF. The V and J genes are TRBV6-5 and TRBJ1-1, with a possible D match to TRBD1 (5 bases). V dropped 7 bases and J dropped 7 bases, with 7 bases sitting between them. In germline, CDR1 is MNHEY, CDR2 SVGAGI. The CDR3 totals 10 residues.

This chain uses TRBV30 with TRBJ2-7; D call uncertain. The CDR3 consists of 12 residues. V was clipped by 1 base and J by 6 bases, with 10 bases between them. Germline-derived CDR1 and CDR2 are GTSNPN and SVGIG (reference sequence). CDR3 residues: CAWSGSFLEQYF. In DNA, the CDR3 is TGTGCCTGGAGTGGGTCATTCCTCGAGCAGTACTTC.

V usage is TRBV2 and J usage is TRBJ1-2, with D perhaps TRBD1 (5 bases). Germline V gene lookup returns CDR1 SNHLY and CDR2 FYNNEI. V was shortened by 5 bases and J by 4 bases, with 11 bases between the two germline ends. CDR3 size: 13 residues. The CDR3: CASSSGRTYGYTF. The CDR3, as DNA: TGTGCCAGCAGTTCGGGACGGACCTATGGCTACACCTTC.

V is TRBV6-1 and J is TRBJ1-4; D gene uncertain. The CDR3 loop spans 15 amino acids. CDR1 and CDR2 (germline): MNHNS, SASEGT. The ends were cut back, 4 bases at V and 0 bases at J, with 9 bases in the middle. The CDR3 region has the DNA TGTGCCAGCAGTGGGAACGGTGCAACTAATGAAAAACTGTTTTTT. This codes for CASSGNGATNEKLFF.

The rearrangement links TRBV28 to TRBJ2-3, with 9 bases fitting TRBD2. This CDR3 has 13 residues. Germline V CDR1 and CDR2: MDHEN, SYDVKM. Trimming removed 6 bases from V and 6 bases from J; junction bases left unmatched: 4. In DNA, the CDR3 is TGTGCCAGCAGGATGACTAGCGGTGATACGCAGTATTTT. It codes for CASRMTSGDTQYF.

This clone occurred a few times. V gene TRBV21-1 combines with J gene TRBJ2-2; TRBD2, the table's D call, lacks a check against the DNA. TRBV21-1 is labeled a pseudogene. CDR3 length: 19 residues. This chain's CDR3 is CARVRTGEGLAARGGELFF. DNA for the CDR3: TGTGCCAGGGTAAGGACGGGTGAGGGACTAGCGGCACGGGGCGGGGAGCTGTTTTTT.

The chain couples TRBV28 to TRBJ2-4, with 11 bases lining up with TRBD1. This CDR3 contains 14 residues. V lost 5 bases, J lost 6 bases, and 3 bases stayed unmatched. Germline V gene lookup returns CDR1 MDHEN and CDR2 SYDVKM. CDR3 DNA: TGTGCCAGCAGTCCCGGGACAGGGGGAAACATTCAGTACTTC. Amino acids: CASSPGTGGNIQYF.